This entry lists 31 T cell receptor beta chains sequenced from one sample in a study of CD8+CD57+ T cells in acquired aplastic anemia listed by TCRdb under 2018. These reads were obtained on an Illumina HiSeq 2000. TCR beta VDJ combination and CDR3 sequence profiling used genomic DNA as the template. TCRdb handled the public reads itself, with Q25 trimming in fastp and clone calling in MiXCR, and kept productive beta chains. Every entry covers one CDR3 protein and lists the most common genes and DNA from its rows. The sample yields about 270,000 distinct CDR3 sequences; around three fifths were counted once. Together, the top ten hold around 7.6% of the sample. Sequencing input: sorted CD4+, CD8+, or CD8+CD57+ T cells (not recorded which) from PBMCs. These receptors were obtained from a human donor with severe aplastic anemia or a healthy control (not recorded which).

In this sample, this clonotype turned up many times. The chain combines TRBV24-1 with TRBJ2-7; D unclear. CDR1 and CDR2 (germline): KGHDR, SFDVKD. V gave up 3 bases and J gave up 0 bases, with 11 bases separating them. This CDR3 contains 15 residues. CDR3 sequence reads: CATSDRQDLSYEQYF. The CDR3 nucleotides are TGTGCCACCAGTGATAGGCAGGATCTCTCCTACGAGCAGTACTTC.

This clonotype was counted at least ten times. V is TRBV6-5 and J is TRBJ1-2; TRBD1 matches at 8 bases. The J segment lost 6 bases and the V segment lost 2 bases, leaving 8 bases of the junction unmatched. The length of the CDR3 is 15 residues. The V gene's germline CDR1 is MNHEY and CDR2 SVGAGI. The CDR3 spells CASSYTWTGRDGYTF. The CDR3 bases are TGTGCCAGCAGTTACACTTGGACAGGGAGGGATGGCTACACCTTC.

This sequence joins TRBV7-6 and TRBJ2-3; the match to TRBD1 covers 9 bases. The CDR3 is 17 residues long. V was clipped by 5 bases and J by 4 bases; unmatched bases: 13. Germline-derived CDR1 and CDR2 are SGHVS and FNYEAQ. This chain's CDR3 is CASSPLGGQGRSDTQYF. The CDR3 DNA is TGTGCCAGCAGCCCCCTTGGAGGACAGGGGAGGTCAGATACGCAGTATTTT.

This clonotype showed up just once. The V gene is TRBV19, the J gene TRBJ2-6, with a possible D match to TRBD2 (5 bases). The CDR3 is made up of 16 amino acids. CDR1 is LNHDA, CDR2 SQIVND, per germline (reference sequence). The V end was cut by 0 bases, the J end by 4 bases, with 10 bases between. For the CDR3, the DNA is TGTGCCAGTAGTATAGACGGGGAAGTAGGGGCCAACGTCCTGACTTTC. Translated: CASSIDGEVGANVLTF.

This clonotype showed up just once. This sequence joins TRBV5-5 and TRBJ2-5; the D gene is possibly TRBD1 (6 bases). CDR1 SGHKS and CDR2 YYEKEE come from the germline V gene (reference sequence). V was pared by 2 bases and J by 3 bases, with 20 bases between. The CDR3 is 17 amino acids. The CDR3 loop is CASSFPTRGKSEETQYF. The CDR3 bases are TGTGCCAGCAGCTTCCCAACAAGGGGGAAGAGCGAAGAGACCCAGTACTTC.

The CDR3: CASSGGDSHLYQETQYF. Here the CDR3 DNA reads TGTGCCAGCAGTGGGGGCGACAGCCACCTGTACCAAGAGACCCAGTACTTC. The chain links TRBV2 to TRBJ2-5, with a weak D call TRBD1 (5 bases). The CDR3 runs to 17 residues. V shed 4 bases and J shed 0 bases, with 18 bases lying between them. CDR1 and CDR2 from the germline V gene are SNHLY and FYNNEI.

The chain recombines TRBV5-1 with TRBJ2-1, with 9 bases that match TRBD1. Germline lookup yields CDR1 SGHRS and CDR2 YFSETQ. V trimming: 4 bases; J trimming: 5 bases; junction bases outside the gene matches: 7. CDR3 size: 15 residues. CDR3 sequence reads: CASSGTGGPNNEQFF. Written as DNA, the CDR3 is TGCGCCAGCAGCGGTACAGGGGGCCCCAACAATGAGCAGTTCTTC.

At least ten counts were recorded for this clonotype. The CDR3 protein is CASSVGDRENSPLHF. CDR3 in DNA: TGTGCCAGCAGTGTAGGAGACAGGGAAAATTCACCCCTCCACTTT. This rearrangement joins TRBV2 to TRBJ1-6; 7 bases align to TRBD1. Trimming took 4 bases from V and 7 from J; bases not matched to a gene: 7. Germline CDR1 reads SNHLY; CDR2 reads FYNNEI. The CDR3 totals 15 residues.

The chain couples TRBV20-1 to TRBJ1-6; D unclear. V gave up 5 bases and J gave up 5 bases, with 7 bases separating them. The germline V gene has CDR1 DFQATT and CDR2 SNEGSKA (reference sequence). The CDR3 has 12 residues. The CDR3 region is CSALDNNSPLHF. In DNA, the CDR3 is TGCAGTGCTCTGGATAATAATTCACCCCTCCACTTT.

Many counts were recorded for this clonotype. J is TRBJ2-7 and V is TRBV30; D is uncertain. CDR1 is GTSNPN and CDR2 is SVGIG in the germline V gene (reference sequence). This CDR3 region has 12 residues. V was shortened by 3 bases and J by 12 bases, with 18 bases between the two germline ends. The CDR3 protein is CAWSQRTHHAYF. The CDR3 DNA sequence: TGTGCCTGGAGCCAAAGGACCCATCACGCGTACTTC.

This sequence joins TRBV10-3 and TRBJ1-6; D perhaps matches TRBD1 (5 bases). Between the trimmed V and J ends, which lost 2 bases and 9 bases, there was a span of 11 bases. The CDR3 covers 14 residues. In germline, CDR1 is ENHRY, CDR2 SYGVKD. Here the CDR3 DNA reads TGTGCCATCAGTGAGGGGGGGGGAATTTCACCCCTCCACTTT. Translation gives CAISEGGGISPLHF.

This clonotype was seen only a few times. This sequence joins TRBV24-1 and TRBJ2-1, with D perhaps matching TRBD2 (5 bases). Trimming took off 3 bases at V and 5 bases at J, with 13 bases between the two ends. The CDR3 totals 15 residues. Germline V gives CDR1 KGHDR, CDR2 SFDVKD. CDR3 region: CATSDPRGGNNEQFF. DNA of the CDR3: TGTGCCACCAGTGATCCGCGCGGAGGAAACAATGAGCAGTTCTTC.

This clonotype was recorded at least ten times. The chain couples TRBV20-1 to TRBJ1-4, with D uncertain. V dropped 5 bases and J dropped 2 bases, with 9 bases sitting between them. The germline CDR1 and CDR2 sequences are DFQATT and SNEGSKA (reference sequence). CDR3 length equals 13 residues. CDR3 coding DNA: TGCAGTGCTTCGGGAGTGACTAATGAAAAACTGTTTTTT. Translation gives CSASGVTNEKLFF.

This chain links TRBV25-1 with TRBJ2-3, with TRBD2 matching 16 bases. Germline CDR1 reads MGHDK; CDR2 reads SYGVNS. Trimming cost V 4 bases and J 0 bases; bases outside gene matches: 7. The CDR3 has 19 residues. The CDR3 nucleotides are TGTGCCAGCAGTGGACCGGGACTAGCGGGGGGGCCGAGCACAGATACGCAGTATTTT. It encodes CASSGPGLAGGPSTDTQYF.

This clonotype was found many times. This chain joins TRBV6-2 or TRBV6-3 and TRBJ1-1; unclear D gene. The CDR3 has 13 amino acids. Germline values: CDR1 MNHEY, CDR2 SVGEGT. V dropped 1 base and J dropped 0 bases, with 3 bases sitting between them. CDR3 loop: CASSYLVNTEAFF. The CDR3 DNA sequence: TGTGCCAGCAGTTACTTGGTGAACACTGAAGCTTTCTTT.

The chain uses TRBV6-5 and TRBJ1-1; D perhaps matches TRBD1 (6 bases). CDR3 size: 13 residues. Germline CDR1 MNHEY, CDR2 SVGAGI. Between the trimmed V and J ends, which lost 5 bases and 11 bases, there was a span of 18 bases. The CDR3 loop is CASSDPGQTLAFF. In DNA, the CDR3 is TGTGCCAGCAGTGACCCCGGACAGACCCTCGCTTTCTTT.

This sequence joins TRBV11-2 and TRBJ2-5, with D maybe TRBD2 (6 bases). Germline V CDR1 and CDR2: SGHAT, FQNNGV. The CDR3 covers 16 residues. V lost 0 bases to trimming and J lost 4 bases, with 15 bases between them. CDR3 sequence: CASSLDRARRGETQYF. The CDR3 DNA sequence: TGTGCCAGCAGCTTAGACAGGGCCCGGAGGGGAGAGACCCAGTACTTC.

V usage is TRBV24-1 and J usage is TRBJ2-3, with D perhaps matching TRBD2 (5 bases). Germline CDR1 and CDR2: KGHDR and SFDVKD. Trimming cost V 1 base and J 4 bases, with 8 bases left between them. CDR3 size: 14 residues. The CDR3 nucleotides read TGTGCCACCAGTGATTTTCCGAGGGCAGATACGCAGTATTTT. This gives the protein CATSDFPRADTQYF.

The rearrangement uses TRBV7-2 and TRBJ1-2; tentative D call: TRBD1 (5 bases). The germline V gene has CDR1 SGHTA and CDR2 FQGNSA. The ends were cut back, 1 base at V and 7 bases at J, with 10 bases in the middle. The CDR3 length is 13 residues. The CDR3 sequence is CASSLVGAVGYTF. CDR3 DNA: TGTGCCAGCAGCTTAGTAGGGGCGGTTGGCTACACCTTC.

This clonotype appeared a few times. The chain links TRBV27 to TRBJ1-1; D is undetermined. Germline V CDR1 and CDR2: MNHEY, SMNVEV (reference sequence). The CDR3 contains 20 residues. V lost 0 bases, J lost 0 bases, and 23 bases lay in between. In DNA form, the CDR3 reads TGTGCCAGCAGTTTATCTTTCGGGCAGCCTAGGTCGTCCATGAACACTGAAGCTTTCTTT. This sequence encodes CASSLSFGQPRSSMNTEAFF.

The V call is TRBV19, the J call TRBJ2-7; no clear D. The CDR3 has 13 amino acids. V lost 5 bases and J 9 bases, leaving 17 bases between the germline ends. From germline, CDR1 is LNHDA and CDR2 SQIVND (reference sequence). The CDR3 here is CASSPQGRVGQYF. The DNA for the CDR3 is TGTGCCAGTAGTCCCCAAGGAAGGGTCGGGCAGTACTTC.

The chain uses TRBV7-9 and TRBJ1-2, with D perhaps matching TRBD1 (6 bases). The ends were cut back, 5 bases at V and 4 bases at J, with 14 bases in the middle. The length of the CDR3 is 14 residues. Germline V gene sequence: CDR1 SEHNR, CDR2 FQNEAQ (reference sequence). This CDR3 reads CASSQTGSVYGYTF. Here the CDR3 DNA reads TGTGCCAGCAGCCAAACAGGGTCTGTCTATGGCTACACCTTC. Filled out from reference TRBV7-9 and TRBJ1-2, the complete variable domain reads DTGVSQNPRHKITKRGQNVTFRCDPISEHNRLYWYRQTLGQGPEFLTYFQNEAQLEKSRLLSDRFSAERPKGSFSTLEIQRTEQGDSAMYLCASSQTGSVYGYTFGSGTRLTVV.

This clonotype has at least ten counts. This chain links TRBV7-9 with TRBJ1-5; 8 bases map to TRBD1. V gave up 3 bases and J gave up 0 bases; unmatched junction bases: 4. The germline gives CDR1 SEHNR, CDR2 FQNEAQ (reference sequence). The CDR3 extends over 16 amino acids. CDR3 DNA: TGTGCCAGCAGCTTCTCGGACAGGGATAGCAATCAGCCCCAGCATTTT. It codes for CASSFSDRDSNQPQHF.

Remarks on this clonotype: Given a much more abundant clone one base away, this may be a read error. V and J are TRBV5-1 and TRBJ2-3; 7 positions agree with TRBD1. This CDR3 is built from 19 residues. Looked up from germline, CDR1 is SGHRS and CDR2 is YFSETQ. The chain's CDR3 is CASSPRDRGGLKRTYTQYF. The CDR3 bases are TGCGCCAGCAGCCCCCGGGACAGAGGGGGCTTGAAGCGCACATATACGCAGTATTTT.

There are a few counts of this clonotype. This chain uses TRBV5-1 with TRBJ2-7; 8 nucleotides line up with TRBD1. Germline values: CDR1 SGHRS, CDR2 YFSETQ. The CDR3 contains 15 residues. Trimming at V came to 4 bases and at J to 6 bases, leaving 12 bases not matched to a gene. The CDR3 region is CASSRGTQGASEQYF. In DNA form, the CDR3 reads TGCGCCAGCAGCCGGGGGACCCAGGGGGCGTCCGAGCAGTACTTC.

This clonotype was counted ten times or more. The chain recombines TRBV4-3 with TRBJ2-3, with TRBD2 matching over 10 bases. This CDR3 has 16 residues. The J segment lost 3 bases and the V segment lost 4 bases, leaving 7 bases of the junction unmatched. Germline V gives CDR1 LGHNA, CDR2 YSLEER. The chain's CDR3 is CASSPRAGGYTDTQYF. As DNA, the CDR3 is TGCGCCAGCAGCCCCAGAGCGGGGGGGTATACAGATACGCAGTATTTT.

On this clonotype itself: One end of the junction does not line up with germline, which may come from a read error. J is TRBJ1-1 and V is TRBV29-1; 7 bases are a match to TRBD1. Per germline, CDR1 SQVTM and CDR2 ANQGSEA. The CDR3 extends over 14 amino acids. CDR3 in DNA: TGCAGCGTTCAAGAGGGGACAGCCAACACTGAAGCTTTCTTT. It specifies CSVQEGTANTEAFF.

This clonotype showed up many times. This chain connects TRBV24-1 to TRBJ1-2; D unresolved. V was clipped by 2 bases and J by 5 bases, with 11 bases between them. The CDR3 length is 14 residues. CDR1 KGHDR and CDR2 SFDVKD come from the germline V gene. The CDR3 spells CATSDWTGLYGYTF. CDR3 in DNA: TGTGCCACCAGTGATTGGACCGGCTTGTATGGCTACACCTTC.

The chain recombines TRBV7-2 with TRBJ2-1; D is ambiguous. Trimming left V 6 bases short and J 2 bases short, with 8 bases between. Germline-derived CDR1 and CDR2 are SGHTA and FQGNSA. This CDR3 is built from 13 residues. The CDR3: CASSLATYNEQFF. The CDR3 DNA sequence: TGTGCCAGCAGTTTGGCGACCTACAATGAGCAGTTCTTC.

The chain joins TRBV2 to TRBJ1-5, with 9 nucleotides matching TRBD1. CDR3 size: 16 residues. Trimming at V came to 5 bases and at J to 2 bases, leaving 7 bases not matched to a gene. CDR1 and CDR2 from the germline V gene are SNHLY and FYNNEI. The chain's CDR3 is CASSRSRDRGNQPQHF. DNA for the CDR3: TGTGCCAGCAGTCGGTCTCGGGACAGGGGCAATCAGCCCCAGCATTTT.

The V and J genes are TRBV20-1 and TRBJ2-7, with a possible D match to TRBD2 (7 bases). The CDR3 has 13 residues. Between the trimmed V and J ends, which lost 3 bases and 7 bases, there was a span of 16 bases. Germline values: CDR1 DFQATT, CDR2 SNEGSKA (reference sequence). In DNA form, the CDR3 reads TGCAGTGCTAGCGGGGGCGGGGGCAAGGAGCAGTACTTC. Its translation is CSASGGGGKEQYF.